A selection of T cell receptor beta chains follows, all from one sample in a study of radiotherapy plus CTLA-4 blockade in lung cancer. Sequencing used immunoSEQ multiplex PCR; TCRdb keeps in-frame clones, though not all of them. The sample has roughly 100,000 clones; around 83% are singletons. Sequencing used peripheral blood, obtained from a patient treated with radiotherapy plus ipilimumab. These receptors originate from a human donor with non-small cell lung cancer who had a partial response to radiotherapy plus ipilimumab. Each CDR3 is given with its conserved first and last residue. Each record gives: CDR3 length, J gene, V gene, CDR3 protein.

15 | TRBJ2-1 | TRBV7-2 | CASSFDRAGYNEQFF
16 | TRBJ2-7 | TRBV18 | CASSLGTSGSSYEQYF
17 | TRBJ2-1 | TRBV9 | CASSSPGTSGPYNEQFF
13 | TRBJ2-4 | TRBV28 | CASSGPHLNIQYF
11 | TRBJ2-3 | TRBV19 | CARKGRGQEYF
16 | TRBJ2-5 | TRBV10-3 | CATRSGGRGKGETQYF
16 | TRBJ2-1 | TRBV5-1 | CASMSTGGVIYNEQFF
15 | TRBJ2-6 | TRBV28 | CASSFRQVGANVLTF
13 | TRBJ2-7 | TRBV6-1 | CASRGGGPYEQYF
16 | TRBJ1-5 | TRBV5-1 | CASSPDPRGRGQPQHF
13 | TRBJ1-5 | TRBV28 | CASTLGSNQPQHF
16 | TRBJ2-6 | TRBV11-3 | CASSSALGAGANVLTF
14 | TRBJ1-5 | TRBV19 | CASSARQGGQPQHF
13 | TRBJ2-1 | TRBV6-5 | CASSGTGVGEQFF
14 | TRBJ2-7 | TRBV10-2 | CASNGQGGSYEQYF
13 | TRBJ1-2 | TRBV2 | CASSPTVENGYTF
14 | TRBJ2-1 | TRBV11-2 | CASSLAGLGNEQFF
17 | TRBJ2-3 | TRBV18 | CASSPPDGRERTDTQYF